This TCR beta chain was identified in a study of cytomegalovirus exposure and HLA in healthy donors (dated by TCRdb to 2017 to 2019). About the full investigation: According to an earlier analysis of around 600 of the donors, about 179 million T cells yielded approximately 120 million unique TCR beta sequences and 276 Gb of sequence data. Class I and class II HLA loci were covered by the typing at four-digit resolution. Every discovery cohort repertoire had been produced on one sequencing platform. Among the roughly 380 genotyped donors, approximately 77% belonged to the genetic ancestry cluster associated with self-reported Caucasian donors. In a later analysis, previously published TCR beta repertoires from 666 donors were re-analyzed and high-resolution HLA genotyping was added so that TCR occurrence patterns could be studied. Rather than drawing on any new phenotypic data, the later analysis identified candidate immune exposures from TCR beta sequences and the way those sequences occurred across donors. Donor age, sex, ethnicity and CMV serostatus were collected together with the repertoire data. Among 300 to 450 genotyped donors of the cohort, an average of 235,054 unique TCR beta nucleotide sequences were sequenced per donor, roughly a sixth of them non-productive. Typing coverage differed by locus: A, B, C, DRB1 and DQB1 were typed in roughly 620-630 donors, DQA1 in about 560, DPA1 in around 610, and DPB1 in 450 to 480. Besides the first cohort of roughly 640 subjects, a separate validation cohort made up of 120 or so different subjects was used. Several DR-DQ haplotypes were treated as single units for association and clustering because of strong linkage in the cohort. The study aimed to test whether cataloging public T cell receptors could reveal signatures of past pathogen exposure. An early release that covered roughly 600 HLA-typed donors contained approximately 300 gigabases of sequencing data and tens of millions of unique TCR sequences. The T cell repertoires of roughly 660 subjects were profiled by immunosequencing and related to cytomegalovirus serostatus. To decide whether each TCR beta V gene segment behaved as functional or pseudogenic, an earlier analysis of some 540 of the donors relied on high-throughput TCR beta sequencing. To predict cytomegalovirus infection status, the study brought together high-throughput TCR immunosequencing, statistical association of individual TCRs with disease status, and machine learning. Genome-wide SNP genotypes for about 60% of the roughly 700 donors were used in a later genetic analysis, which treated that subset as a discovery cohort.

Deletion took 6 bases off V and 0 bases off J, with a span of 12 bases between the germline ends. The cysteine opens and the phenylalanine closes a CDR3 of 15 amino acids. The only DNA kept is the CDR3, 45 bases in frame from the first base. CDR1 and CDR2 are drawn from the germline V gene: MNHEY, SVGAGI. Concerning this clone itself: Its antigen is unknown. No base-level quality is on record; no much larger clone is a single base apart.

The cohort was made up of 500 to 800 healthy bone marrow donors. At the time of sampling, every cohort member was nominally healthy, though immune exposures that went unrecorded were likely present. The donor was CMV seropositive and belonged to the group of 250 to 300 seropositive cohort members. Each donor provided a peripheral blood sample, and peripheral blood mononuclear cells were used for TCR beta sequencing. The Qiagen DNeasy Blood Extraction Kit was used to extract genomic DNA from the blood cell samples. Preparation of the library involved the immunoSEQ multiplex PCR assay. The multiplex PCR relied on a mix of 60 forward primers for TCR Vbeta segments and 13 reverse primers for TCR Jbeta segments. The CDR3 region of rearranged TCR beta genes was amplified from genomic DNA with a multiplex PCR assay. The amplified TCR beta libraries were sequenced on the Illumina HiSeq System as 87-base-pair reads. The paper's data handling went like this. Across the 500 to 850 repertoires, a later analysis counted approximately 75 million unique TCR beta chains, 8.5 million to 12 million of which were shared by at least two donors. Raw reads were error-corrected and collapsed into unique sequences by a nearest-neighbor algorithm in which closely related sequences were merged to remove PCR and sequencing errors. CDR3 sequences were aligned to IMGT reference sequences to assign V, D and J gene segments. For a sequence to be retained, a match of at least six nucleotides to both a V gene segment and a J gene segment was required. A rearrangement counted as productive if the CDR3 had no stop codons and remained in frame with V and J, and every other rearrangement counted as non-productive. CDR3 was defined according to IMGT convention as the region running from the second conserved V-encoded cysteine to the conserved J-encoded phenylalanine. The earlier analysis of around 640 of the donors excluded sequences that lacked an unambiguous match to a single V gene segment. In an earlier analysis of about 590 of the donors, a V segment was called functional when productive rearrangements were above 56.7%, and segregating when the standard deviation between donors exceeded 5%. To diagnose cytomegalovirus status from the catalog of TCR beta chain sequences, a statistical classification framework was built. In a later analysis, TCR nucleotide sequences were compared against IMGT/GENE-DB human TR gene sequences so that V and J genes could be assigned. In a later analysis, CDR3 sequences and most-parsimonious VDJ recombination scenarios were assigned using the TCRdist pipeline. A later analysis defined each TCR beta chain by its CDR3 amino acid sequence plus V-gene family, and excluded reads lacking a unique V-gene family. As a way to deal with suspected cross-contamination and a sequencing artifact, a later analysis dropped 500 to 700 nucleotide sequences that were highly shared and had low generation probability. In a later analysis, a clonal expansion index was calculated for each public chain from normalized within-repertoire ranks of inferred template counts. In a later analysis, generation probabilities were computed using a VDJ recombination model fitted to out-of-frame rearrangements, and the results were checked against IGoR. A later analysis scored TCR-TCR, TCR-HLA and TCR-CMV co-occurrence with hypergeometric tests, applying a repertoire-size bias correction to TCR pairs. In a later analysis, false discovery rates were estimated by permuting HLA or CMV assignments 20 times. In a later analysis, co-occurring TCRs were grouped using DBSCAN, and TCRdist sequence similarity was added for clustering within HLA-allele-positive subsets. For co-occurrence clustering, repertoires with fewer than 30,000 or more than 120,000 public chains were excluded, along with a handful of repertoires with anomalous nucleotide sharing. Held by TCRdb, this immuneACCESS table contains in-frame sequences only and omits some clones. Under half of the omission traces to an unresolved V gene where checked; the cause of the rest is unknown. That table supplies the V and J calls and clone size; D and trimming were determined from the DNA. This sample comprises under 200,000 clones, approximately 82% of them detected only once. 8.5% of the sample belongs to the ten largest clones.

Study-wide conclusions, independent of this receptor: In a later genetic analysis, fewer N-insertions in productive TCRs were reported among donors in an Asian-associated ancestry cluster than the approximately 670-donor mean. In the study, 150 to 200 TCR beta chains were listed as associated with cytomegalovirus. The authors suggested that the approach could potentially be extended to other disease states and immunological phenotypes. Across donors, most TCR sequences were observed very rarely, whereas some public TCRs were present in many individuals. In vitro tests confirmed that a few of the cytomegalovirus-associated TCR beta chains recognize cytomegalovirus antigens. The sequencing pipeline was judged likely to have produced a cluster of highly shared sequence variants as a technical artifact. An earlier analysis of several hundred of the donors showed that most TCR beta V segments appeared in productive rearrangements either about 87% or about 30% of the time, which broadly matched IMGT annotations. Cytomegalovirus status was reported to be diagnosed by the classifier with high specificity and sensitivity in both the original and validation cohorts. Because the 87-base-pair reads could not distinguish some IMGT-functional V segments, including TRBV6-2 and TRBV6-3, those segments were excluded. HLA typing was unavailable for some donors at each locus, so association tests used only the typed subset. In a later genetic analysis, a missense DCLRE1C variant was associated with V-gene and J-gene trimming of TCR beta chains, and the association was replicated in an independent cohort. The earlier analysis of approximately 560 of the donors excluded approximately 17 rarely observed V segments, including chromosome 9 orphons, because counts were too low. Correlated functional status among segregating V segments might be attributable to linkage disequilibrium, but an unknown experimental factor could not be ruled out. Presence/absence analyses assumed roughly uniform sequencing depth across donors, an assumption that may not hold. A later analysis found that most CMV-associated TCR beta chains appeared HLA-restricted, with HLA associations seemingly driven largely by CMV exposure. For the cohort, immune exposure information was limited to CMV serostatus. A further reported finding was that TCR beta sequences accurately predicted the HLA-A and HLA-B alleles for most subjects in the first cohort. According to a later analysis, TCR association rates differed among HLA loci, with DRB1 alleles showing the most associated TCRs and HLA-C alleles showing the fewest. In a later analysis, HLA-associated TCR beta chains were found to be more clonally expanded and to have lower generation probabilities than equally common non-associated chains. A later analysis associated around 16,000 TCR beta sequences with specific HLA alleles at a false discovery rate of 0.05. This cohort had only TCR beta chains sequenced, and the lack of alpha or paired-chain data limited which features could be detected. When HLA alleles, especially DR and DQ, strongly co-occurred, TCR associations were difficult to assign to individual alleles. In a later analysis, several top co-occurrence clusters were reported to appear linked to parvovirus B19, influenza, CMV and Epstein-Barr virus.

The V and J segments used are TRBV6-5 and TRBJ1-3; no confident D gene assignment can be made. Material for sequencing was PBMCs. This TCR came from a male donor in good health and CMV-seropositive. In nucleotides, the sequence is TGTGCCAGCAGCTCACGCGGAGTCTCTGGAAACACCATATATTTT. This translates into CASSSRGVSGNTIYF.